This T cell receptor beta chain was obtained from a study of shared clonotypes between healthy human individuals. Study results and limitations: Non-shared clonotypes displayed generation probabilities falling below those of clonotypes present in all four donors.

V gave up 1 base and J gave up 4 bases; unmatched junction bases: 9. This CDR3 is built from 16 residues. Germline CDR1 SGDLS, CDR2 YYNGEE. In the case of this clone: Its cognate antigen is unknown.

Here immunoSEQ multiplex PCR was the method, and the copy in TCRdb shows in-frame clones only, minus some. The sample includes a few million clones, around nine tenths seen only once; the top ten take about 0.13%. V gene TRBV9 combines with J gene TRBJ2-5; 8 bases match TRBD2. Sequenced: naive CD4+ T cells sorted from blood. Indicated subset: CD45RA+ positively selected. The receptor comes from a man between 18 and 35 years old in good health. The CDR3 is CASSVNGRAGRETQYF. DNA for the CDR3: TGTGCCAGCAGCGTAAACGGGAGGGCCGGGCGAGAGACCCAGTACTTC. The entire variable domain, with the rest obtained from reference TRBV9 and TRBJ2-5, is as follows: DSGVTQTPKHLITATGQRVTLRCSPRSGDLSVYWYQQSLDQGLQFLIQYYNGEERAKGNILERFSAQQFPDLHSELNLSSLELGDSALYFCASSVNGRAGRETQYFGPGTRLLVL.